The table lists the clone carrying this T cell receptor beta chain with a few counts. This sample stems from a study of human T cells and chemical hapten exposure. The V segment lost 0 bases and the J segment 3 bases; nucleotides outside the gene matches: 6. From germline, CDR1 is SGHDT and CDR2 YYEEEE. The CDR3 consists of 17 residues. TCRdb analysed the RACE reads with MiXCR anew, one entry per CDR3 protein. The sample shows 70,000 to 100,000 distinct CDR3 sequences, approximately 8% of them seen only once. Time point indicated: patch test 1, 2 weeks after DPC sensitization. Sample treatment: therapeutic diphenylcyclopropenone sensitization with weekly scalp DPC.

The sample in question was whole blood, obtained in connection with sensitization to the hapten diphenylcyclopropenone (DPC). The chain has TRBV5-6 and TRBJ2-3; 11 bases are shared with TRBD2. The TCR comes from a woman aged 25 to 39 with alopecia areata. Some clones in this sample may be carry-over from other donors' samples. The CDR3 sequence is CASSLELTSGITDTQYF. CDR3 DNA sequence: TGTGCCAGCAGCTTGGAACTGACTAGCGGGATTACAGATACGCAGTATTTT. The entire variable domain, with the rest obtained from reference TRBV5-6 and TRBJ2-3, is as follows: DAGVTQSPTHLIKTRGQQVTLRCSPKSGHDTVSWYQQALGQGPQFIFQYYEEEERQRGNFPDRFSGHQFPNYSSELNVNALLLGDSALYLCASSLELTSGITDTQYFGPGTRLTVL.